These T cell receptor beta chains were read from a single sample in a study of T-cell memory formation after mild COVID-19. TCRdb passed the 5' RACE reads through MiXCR, listing each CDR3 protein once. The repertoire has some 150,000 distinct CDR3 sequences, approximately 5.7% of them found once; the top ten carry roughly 1.9%. Source material: PBMCs or a T cell subset sorted from them (not recorded which). The receptors originated from an adult woman who had mild COVID-19 (a few samples of this study predate the infection). Cell type and time point are not known. Each CDR3 is given with its conserved first and last residue. Each record gives: V gene, clone size, D gene, J gene, CDR3 DNA, CDR3 protein. A D gene is named only where the DNA matches it firmly. The size field is filled for only some rows; it gives once, few, many or a size class.

>TRBV5-1|NA|TRBD1|TRBJ1-5
TGCGCCAGCAGCTGGGGGACAGGTAGCAATCAGCCCCAGCATTTT
CASSWGTGSNQPQHF
>TRBV7-2|many|NA|TRBJ2-5
TGTGCCAGCAGCTTATCCATTAAAGAGACCCAGTACTTC
CASSLSIKETQYF
>TRBV9|few|TRBD1|TRBJ1-2
TGTGCCAGCAGCGCATCTCTAGTGACAGGGGACTATGGCTACACCTTC
CASSASLVTGDYGYTF
>TRBV5-5|NA|NA|TRBJ2-1
TGTGCCAGCAGCTTGGGATCGATTTCCTACAATGAGCAGTTCTTC
CASSLGSISYNEQFF
>TRBV6-6|many|NA|TRBJ1-5
TGTGCCAGCAGTTACTCGTCCTCCAGGGTCAATCAGCCCCAGCATTTT
CASSYSSSRVNQPQHF
>TRBV5-6|few|TRBD1|TRBJ2-2
TGTGCCAGCAGCTTGCACAGGACCGGGACAGGGGGGAACACCGGGGAGCTGTTTTTT
CASSLHRTGTGGNTGELFF
>TRBV6-2/TRBV6-3|NA|TRBD1|TRBJ2-3
TGTGCCAGCAGCAGGGACAGGGGGCGGGTGAATACGCAGTATTTT
CASSRDRGRVNTQYF
>TRBV29-1|few|NA|TRBJ2-2
TGCAGCGGTGGTGACAGAAACACCGGGGAGCTGTTTTTT
CSGGDRNTGELFF
>TRBV12-3/TRBV12-4|many|TRBD1|TRBJ1-5
TGTGCCAGCAGTTTGGACAGGGATCAGCCCCAGCATTTT
CASSLDRDQPQHF
>TRBV10-3|NA|TRBD1|TRBJ2-7
TGTGCCATCAGTGAGTCTATCGGCCAGGGGGCAAGGGAGCAGTACTTC
CAISESIGQGAREQYF
>TRBV5-1|many|NA|TRBJ2-7
TGCGCCAGCAGCCACCGGGAAGGTAACGAGCAGTACTTC
CASSHREGNEQYF
>TRBV24-1|few|NA|TRBJ1-3
TGTGCCACCAGTGATCCAAGTAGCTCTGGAAACACCATATATTTT
CATSDPSSSGNTIYF
>TRBV6-5|many|TRBD1|TRBJ2-1
TGTGCCAGCAGGGGACAGGCAAGATTCTCCTACAATGAGCAGTTCTTC
CASRGQARFSYNEQFF
>TRBV6-2/TRBV6-3|many|NA|TRBJ2-2
TGTGCCAGCAGTTACAAATACGGGGCGAACACCGGGGAGCTGTTTTTT
CASSYKYGANTGELFF
>TRBV3-1|few|NA|TRBJ2-7
TGTGCCAGCAGCTTAACTGGACTGATCAACGAGCAGTACTTC
CASSLTGLINEQYF
>TRBV5-1|few|TRBD1|TRBJ2-7
TGCGCCAGCAGCGTTTCCTCCGGGACAGGGGGCTACGAGCAGTACTTC
CASSVSSGTGGYEQYF
>TRBV24-1|many|TRBD1|TRBJ1-5
TGTGCCACCAGTGATCGACAGGGCTACAATCAGCCCCAGCATTTT
CATSDRQGYNQPQHF
>TRBV5-1|many|TRBD2|TRBJ2-1
TGCGCCAGCAATGGTTTAGCGGGAGCCTCCTACAATGAGCAGTTCTTC
CASNGLAGASYNEQFF
>TRBV5-5|many|TRBD2|TRBJ2-2
TGTGCCAGCAGCTCCGGGCTAGCGGGGTCGAACACCGGGGAGCTGTTTTTT
CASSSGLAGSNTGELFF
>TRBV4-2|many|TRBD1|TRBJ2-7
TGTGCCAGCAGCCAGAACCGGGACAGAGCCTACGAGCAGTACTTC
CASSQNRDRAYEQYF
>TRBV4-1|many|TRBD2|TRBJ2-2
TGCGCCAGCAGCCCAGACGCTAGCGGGGGGTCCATCACCGGGGAGCTGTTTTTT
CASSPDASGGSITGELFF
>TRBV5-4|many|NA|TRBJ2-5
TGTGCCAGCAGCTTTACTCAAGAGACCCAGTACTTC
CASSFTQETQYF
>TRBV29-1|few|TRBD1|TRBJ2-5
TGCAGCGTTGCAGGGGGTCCCCAAGAGACCCAGTACTTC
CSVAGGPQETQYF
>TRBV4-2|NA|NA|TRBJ1-3
TGTGCCAGCAGCCTTCCGGGGGGAGGAAACACCATATATTTT
CASSLPGGGNTIYF
>TRBV6-2/TRBV6-3|many|NA|TRBJ2-2
TGTGCCAGCAGTTACGATTCACGGAATACCGGGGAGCTGTTTTTT
CASSYDSRNTGELFF
>TRBV5-1|many|TRBD2|TRBJ2-3
TGCGCCAGCAGCTTGGCCCGACTAGCGGGAGGCACAGATACGCAGTATTTT
CASSLARLAGGTDTQYF
>TRBV5-1|many|TRBD2|TRBJ2-7
TGCGCCAGCAGCTCGGGACCTCGCGGGGGAACCGCCTACGAGCAGTACTTC
CASSSGPRGGTAYEQYF
>TRBV29-1|NA|NA|TRBJ2-1
TGCAGCGTGAAGGTCAGATACAATGAGCAGTTCTTC
CSVKVRYNEQFF
>TRBV4-2|NA|NA|TRBJ2-7
TGTGCCAGCAGCCAAGATGGAACGGAGGGGCACCCCTCCTACGAGCAGTACTTC
CASSQDGTEGHPSYEQYF
>TRBV18|NA|TRBD2|TRBJ2-5
TGTGCCAGCTCACCACCGCTAGCGGGGTACCAAGAGACCCAGTACTTC
CASSPPLAGYQETQYF
>TRBV5-5|many|NA|TRBJ1-2
TGTGCCAGCAGCGCCGGGACCGGAGTTAACTATGGCTACACCTTC
CASSAGTGVNYGYTF
>TRBV4-1|NA|NA|TRBJ1-1
TGCGCCAGCAGCCAAGGACGGGCCGTTGGTGGCACTGAAGCTTTCTTT
CASSQGRAVGGTEAFF
>TRBV6-5|few|NA|TRBJ2-7
TGTGCCAGCAGGATTAACCTCAACTACGAGCAGTACTTC
CASRINLNYEQYF
>TRBV11-2|many|NA|TRBJ2-1
TGTGCCAGCAGCTTAAGAGGGGATAGCTCCTACAATGAGCAGTTCTTC
CASSLRGDSSYNEQFF
>TRBV15|few|TRBD2|TRBJ2-7
TGTGCCACCAGCAGAGAGGCTAGCGGGGCCCTCTCCTACGAGCAGTACTTC
CATSREASGALSYEQYF
>TRBV7-9|NA|TRBD2|TRBJ2-3
TGTGCCAGCAGCTTAGACCCACCGGACGTAGCGGGAGGGACAGATACGCAGTATTTT
CASSLDPPDVAGGTDTQYF
>TRBV19|few|NA|TRBJ1-2
TGTGCCAGTAGCATTGGGGAGTCTGGCTACACCTTC
CASSIGESGYTF
>TRBV6-2/TRBV6-3|few|TRBD1|TRBJ2-3
TGTGCCAGCAGAACAGGGGGAGGCACAGATACGCAGTATTTT
CASRTGGGTDTQYF
>TRBV29-1|NA|NA|TRBJ2-5
TGCAGCGTAGCGACACAGGGATTTGGGGGGACCCAGTACTTC
CSVATQGFGGTQYF
>TRBV7-9|few|TRBD2|TRBJ2-2
TGTGCCAGCAGCTTCTCTAGCGGGTGGAACACCGGGGAGCTGTTTTTT
CASSFSSGWNTGELFF
>TRBV19|many|NA|TRBJ1-5
TGTGCCAGTAGTCCGGAGAGCAATCAGCCCCAGCATTTT
CASSPESNQPQHF
>TRBV5-4|NA|NA|TRBJ2-1
TGTGCCAGCAGCTCCGACTGGGACGTAACCTACAATGAGCAGTTCTTC
CASSSDWDVTYNEQFF
>TRBV20-1|few|NA|TRBJ1-4
TGCAGTGCGCAGCCGGGCAATAATGAAAAACTGTTTTTT
CSAQPGNNEKLFF
>TRBV24-1|few|TRBD1|TRBJ2-5
TGTGCCACCAGTGAAGGTAACAGGGGTCCGGAGACCCAGTACTTC
CATSEGNRGPETQYF
>TRBV18|NA|NA|TRBJ1-6
TGTGCCAGCTCACCTGGACAGAGATCTAATTCACCCCTCCACTTT
CASSPGQRSNSPLHF
>TRBV7-2|many|NA|TRBJ2-1
TGTGCCAGCAGCAAGGGGGGCTGGACAGAGCAGTTCTTC
CASSKGGWTEQFF
>TRBV12-3/TRBV12-4|few|TRBD2|TRBJ2-1
TGTGCCAGCAGTACCCCTCAGCGGGGAGTAAATGAGCAGTTCTTC
CASSTPQRGVNEQFF
>TRBV7-2|NA|NA|TRBJ1-2
TGTGCCAGCAGCTTAGGTAGGAGCAGGGAGGACTACACCTTC
CASSLGRSREDYTF
>TRBV11-2|once|NA|TRBJ1-5
TGTGCCAGCAGCCGTACCTGGAGCAATCAGCCCCAGCATTTT
CASSRTWSNQPQHF
>TRBV18|few|NA|TRBJ2-1
TGTGCCAGCTCACCAGGTCAACAGGGAGCCAATGAGCAGTTCTTC
CASSPGQQGANEQFF